This T cell receptor (beta chain) is drawn from a study of blood T cell repertoires in COVID-19. About the study: Whether acute or convalescent, the COVID-19 samples came from the United States, Italy and Spain. Sources were T cells, B-cell-depleted T cells, or PBMCs; the material itself was cDNA or gDNA.

One Seattle source followed patients from active infection through their disease course. The assay was immunoSEQ multiplex PCR, and TCRdb's table has in-frame clones only and misses some. The profile shows around 260,000 clones, roughly 88% of them singletons. This CDR3 comprises 14 residues. This rearrangement joins TRBV21-1 to TRBJ2-7; the table assigns TRBD2, which was not confirmed against the DNA. TRBV21-1 is a documented pseudogene. Source material: peripheral blood. This sequence was found in a human donor with COVID-19, enrolled during active disease. The donor label of this sample is uncertain. The CDR3 nucleotides read TGTGCCAGCAGCAAAAGGGAGGGGGGAAACGAGCAGTACTTC. Its translation is CASSKREGGNEQYF.